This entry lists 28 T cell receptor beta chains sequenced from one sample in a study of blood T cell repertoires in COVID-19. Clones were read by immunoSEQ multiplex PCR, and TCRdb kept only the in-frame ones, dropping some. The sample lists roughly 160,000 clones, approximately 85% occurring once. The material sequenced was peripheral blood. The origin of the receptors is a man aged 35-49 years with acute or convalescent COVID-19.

In nucleotides, the CDR3 is TGTGCCGGCCTCGGGACAGGGACAGATACGCAGTATTTT. Its protein product is CAGLGTGTDTQYF. The chain couples TRBV6-5 to TRBJ2-3, with TRBD1 identical over 9 bases. Germline V lookup: CDR1 MNHEY, CDR2 SVGAGI. Trimming cost V 11 bases and J 3 bases; bases outside gene matches: 6. This CDR3 contains 13 residues.

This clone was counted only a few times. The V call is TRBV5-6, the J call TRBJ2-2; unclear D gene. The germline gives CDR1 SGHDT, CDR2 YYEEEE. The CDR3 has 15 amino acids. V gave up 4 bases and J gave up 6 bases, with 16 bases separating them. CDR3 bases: TGTGCCAGCAGCGGAAGCAGGTTATTCGCCGGGGAGCTGTTTTTT. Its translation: CASSGSRLFAGELFF.

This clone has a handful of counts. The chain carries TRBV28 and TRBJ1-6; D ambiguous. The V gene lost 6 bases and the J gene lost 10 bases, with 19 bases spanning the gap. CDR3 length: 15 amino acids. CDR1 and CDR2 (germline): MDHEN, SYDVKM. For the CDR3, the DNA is TGTGCCAGCAGAGGAGCCCCGGTATTTGGGTCACCCCTCCACTTT. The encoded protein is CASRGAPVFGSPLHF.

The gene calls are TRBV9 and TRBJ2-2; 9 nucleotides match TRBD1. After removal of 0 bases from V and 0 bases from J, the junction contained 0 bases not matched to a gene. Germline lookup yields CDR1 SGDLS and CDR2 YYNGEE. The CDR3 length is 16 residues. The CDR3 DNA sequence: TGTGCCAGCAGCGTAGGACAGGGGGCGAACACCGGGGAGCTGTTTTTT. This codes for CASSVGQGANTGELFF.

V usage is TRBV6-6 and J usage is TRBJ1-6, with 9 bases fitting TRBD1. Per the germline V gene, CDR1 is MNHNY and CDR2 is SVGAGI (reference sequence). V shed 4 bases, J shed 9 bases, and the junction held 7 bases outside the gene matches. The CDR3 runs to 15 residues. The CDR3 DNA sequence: TGTGCCAGCAGTTCCGGGACAGGGAAAGGTTCACCCCTCCACTTT. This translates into CASSSGTGKGSPLHF.

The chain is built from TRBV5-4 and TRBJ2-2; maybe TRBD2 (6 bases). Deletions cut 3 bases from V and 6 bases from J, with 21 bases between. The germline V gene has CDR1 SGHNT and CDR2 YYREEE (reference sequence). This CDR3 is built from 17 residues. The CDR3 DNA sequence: TGTGCCAGCAGCTCGGAGGGCGGAGGCAAATCCGCCGGGGAGCTGTTTTTT. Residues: CASSSEGGGKSAGELFF.

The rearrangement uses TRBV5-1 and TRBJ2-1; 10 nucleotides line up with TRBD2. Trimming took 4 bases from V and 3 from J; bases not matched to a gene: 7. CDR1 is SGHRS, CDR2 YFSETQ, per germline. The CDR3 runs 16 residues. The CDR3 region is CASSPLAGESYNEQFF. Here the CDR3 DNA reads TGCGCCAGCAGCCCCCTAGCGGGGGAAAGCTACAATGAGCAGTTCTTC.

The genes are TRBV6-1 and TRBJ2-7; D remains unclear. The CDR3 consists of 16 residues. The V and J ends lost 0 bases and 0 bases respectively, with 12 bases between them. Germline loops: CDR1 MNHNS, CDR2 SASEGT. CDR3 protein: CASSEAPISNSYEQYF. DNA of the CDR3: TGTGCCAGCAGTGAAGCGCCCATCTCTAACTCCTACGAGCAGTACTTC.

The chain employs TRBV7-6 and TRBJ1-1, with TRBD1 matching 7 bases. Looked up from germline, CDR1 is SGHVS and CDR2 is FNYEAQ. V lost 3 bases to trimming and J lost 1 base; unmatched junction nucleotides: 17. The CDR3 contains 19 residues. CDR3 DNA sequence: TGTGCCAGCAGCTTTACCCCGAGGGGGCAACGGGACGGGAACACTGAAGCTTTCTTT. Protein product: CASSFTPRGQRDGNTEAFF.

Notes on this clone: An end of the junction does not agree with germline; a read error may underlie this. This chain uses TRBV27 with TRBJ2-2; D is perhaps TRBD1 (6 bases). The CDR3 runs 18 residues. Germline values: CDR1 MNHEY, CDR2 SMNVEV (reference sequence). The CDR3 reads CASSSPYGGAWNIGELFF. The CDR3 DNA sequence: TGTGCCAGCAGTTCCCCTTATGGGGGCGCCTGGAACATCGGGGAGCTGTTTTTT.

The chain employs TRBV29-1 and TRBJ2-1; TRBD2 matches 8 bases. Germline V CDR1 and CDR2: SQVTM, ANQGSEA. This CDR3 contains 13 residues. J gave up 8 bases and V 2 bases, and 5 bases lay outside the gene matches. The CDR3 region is CSVERGLVDEQFF. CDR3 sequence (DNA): TGCAGCGTTGAAAGGGGACTAGTGGATGAGCAGTTCTTC.

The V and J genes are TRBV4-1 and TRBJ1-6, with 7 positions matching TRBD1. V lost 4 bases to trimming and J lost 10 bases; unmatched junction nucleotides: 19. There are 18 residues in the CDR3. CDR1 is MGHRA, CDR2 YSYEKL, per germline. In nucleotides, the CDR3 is TGCGCCAGCAGCCCGATCATCATACAGGGGCCAGCCGGCTCACCCCTCCACTTT. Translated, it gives CASSPIIIQGPAGSPLHF.

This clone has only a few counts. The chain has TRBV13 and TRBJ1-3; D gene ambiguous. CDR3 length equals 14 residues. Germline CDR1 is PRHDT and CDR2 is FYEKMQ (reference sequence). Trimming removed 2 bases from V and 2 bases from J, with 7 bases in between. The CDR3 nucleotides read TGTGCCAGCAGCTTACGTAACACTGGAAACACCATATATTTT. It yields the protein CASSLRNTGNTIYF.

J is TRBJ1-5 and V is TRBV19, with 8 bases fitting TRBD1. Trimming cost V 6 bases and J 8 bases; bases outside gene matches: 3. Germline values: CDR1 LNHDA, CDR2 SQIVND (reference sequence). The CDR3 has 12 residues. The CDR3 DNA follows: TGTGCCAGTAGACAGGGGGGTAAGCCCCAGCATTTT. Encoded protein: CASRQGGKPQHF.

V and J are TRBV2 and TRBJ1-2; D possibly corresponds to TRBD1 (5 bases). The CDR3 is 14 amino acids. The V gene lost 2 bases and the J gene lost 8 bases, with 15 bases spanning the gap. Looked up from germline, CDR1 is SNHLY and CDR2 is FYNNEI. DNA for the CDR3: TGTGCCAGCAGTGAACTCTACAGGACGTCGGGCTACACCTTC. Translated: CASSELYRTSGYTF.

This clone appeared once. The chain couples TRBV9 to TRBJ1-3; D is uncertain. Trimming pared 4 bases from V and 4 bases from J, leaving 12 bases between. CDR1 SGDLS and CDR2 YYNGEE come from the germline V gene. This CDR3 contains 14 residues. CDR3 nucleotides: TGTGCCAGCAGCACCGAGGCATCCGGAAACACCATATATTTT. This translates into CASSTEASGNTIYF.

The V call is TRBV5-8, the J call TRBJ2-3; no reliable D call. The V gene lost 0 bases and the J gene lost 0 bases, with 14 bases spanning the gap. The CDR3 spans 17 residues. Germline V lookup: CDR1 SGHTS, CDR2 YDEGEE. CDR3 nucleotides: TGTGCCAGCAGCTTGGGGGCAGGCCGGCGAAGCACAGATACGCAGTATTTT. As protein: CASSLGAGRRSTDTQYF.

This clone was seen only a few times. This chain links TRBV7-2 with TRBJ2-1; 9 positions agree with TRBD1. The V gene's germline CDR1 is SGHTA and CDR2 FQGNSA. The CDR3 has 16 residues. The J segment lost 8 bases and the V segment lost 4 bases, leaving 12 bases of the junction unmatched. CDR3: CASSSGGTGIVHEQFF. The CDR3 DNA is TGTGCCAGCAGCTCCGGGGGGACAGGGATCGTCCATGAGCAGTTCTTC.

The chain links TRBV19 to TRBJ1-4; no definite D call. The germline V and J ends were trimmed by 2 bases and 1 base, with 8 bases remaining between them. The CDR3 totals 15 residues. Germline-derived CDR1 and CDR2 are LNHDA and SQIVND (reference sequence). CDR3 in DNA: TGTGCCAGTAGTATATCGTCGGGAACTAATGAAAAACTGTTTTTT. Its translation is CASSISSGTNEKLFF.

The CDR3 loop reads CASSVAGDRDGYTF. In DNA form, the CDR3 reads TGTGCCAGCAGCGTAGCCGGAGACAGGGATGGCTACACCTTC. This chain links TRBV9 with TRBJ1-2; 7 bases are shared with TRBD1. This CDR3 has 14 residues. V lost 0 bases, J lost 6 bases, and 5 bases stayed unmatched. The germline V gene has CDR1 SGDLS and CDR2 YYNGEE.

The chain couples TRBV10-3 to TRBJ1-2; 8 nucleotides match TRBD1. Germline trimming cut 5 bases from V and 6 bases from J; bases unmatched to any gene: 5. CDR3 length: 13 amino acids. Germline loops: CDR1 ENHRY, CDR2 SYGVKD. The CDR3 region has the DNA TGTGCCATCAGTAAGACAGGGGACGATGGCTACACCTTC. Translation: CAISKTGDDGYTF.

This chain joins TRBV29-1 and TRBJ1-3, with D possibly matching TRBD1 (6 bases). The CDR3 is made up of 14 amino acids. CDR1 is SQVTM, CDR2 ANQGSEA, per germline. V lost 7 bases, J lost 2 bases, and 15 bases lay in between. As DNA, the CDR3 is TGCAGCGCCCTACCGACAGGTACTGGAAACACCATATATTTT. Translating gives CSALPTGTGNTIYF.

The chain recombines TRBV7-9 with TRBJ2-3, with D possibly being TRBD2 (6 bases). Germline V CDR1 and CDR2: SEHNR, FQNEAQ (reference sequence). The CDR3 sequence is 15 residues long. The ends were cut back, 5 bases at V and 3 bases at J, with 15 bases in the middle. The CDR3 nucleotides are TGTGCCAGCAGCCCACGTTTTGGAGGGACAGATACGCAGTATTTT. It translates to CASSPRFGGTDTQYF.

The CDR3 DNA is TGTGCCAGCAGTGAAAGGACAGGGGGCGCAGGTCACTATGGCTACACCTTC. This codes for CASSERTGGAGHYGYTF. V gene TRBV6-1 combines with J gene TRBJ1-2; 11 bases map to TRBD1. The CDR3 loop spans 17 amino acids. Germline V gives CDR1 MNHNS, CDR2 SASEGT. V trimming: 2 bases; J trimming: 3 bases; junction bases outside the gene matches: 8.

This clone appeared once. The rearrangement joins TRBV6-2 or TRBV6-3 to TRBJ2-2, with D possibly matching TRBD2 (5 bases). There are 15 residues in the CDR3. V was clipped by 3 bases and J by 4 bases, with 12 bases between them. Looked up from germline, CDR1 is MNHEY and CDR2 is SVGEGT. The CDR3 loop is CASSYKRISTGELFF. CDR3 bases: TGTGCCAGCAGTTATAAGCGGATAAGCACCGGGGAGCTGTTTTTT.

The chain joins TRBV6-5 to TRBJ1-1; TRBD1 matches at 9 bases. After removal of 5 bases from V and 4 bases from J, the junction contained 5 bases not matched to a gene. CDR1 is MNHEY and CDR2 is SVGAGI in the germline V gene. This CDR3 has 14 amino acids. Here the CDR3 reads CASSRQGVGTEAFF. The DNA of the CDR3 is TGTGCCAGCAGTCGACAGGGGGTCGGCACTGAAGCTTTCTTT.

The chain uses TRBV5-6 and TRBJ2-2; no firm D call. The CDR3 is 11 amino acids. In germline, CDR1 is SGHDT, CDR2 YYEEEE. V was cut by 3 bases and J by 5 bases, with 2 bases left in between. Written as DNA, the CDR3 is TGTGCCAGCAGCTCTACCGGGGAGCTGTTTTTT. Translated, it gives CASSSTGELFF.

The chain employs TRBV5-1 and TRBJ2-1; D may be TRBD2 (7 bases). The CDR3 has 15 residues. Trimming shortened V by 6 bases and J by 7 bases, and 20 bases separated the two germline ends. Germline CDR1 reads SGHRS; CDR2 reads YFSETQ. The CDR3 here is CASNWGAGERNEQFF. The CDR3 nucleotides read TGCGCCAGCAACTGGGGGGCGGGGGAACGGAATGAGCAGTTCTTC. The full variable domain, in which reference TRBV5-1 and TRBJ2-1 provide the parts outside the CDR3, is KAGVTQTPRYLIKTRGQQVTLSCSPISGHRSVSWYQQTPGQGLQFLFEYFSETQRNKGNFPGRFSGRQFSNSRSEMNVSTLELGDSALYLCASNWGAGERNEQFFGPGTRLTVL.